The source of this TCR beta chain is a study of tumor-infiltrating lymphocytes in primary liver carcinoma. Study-wide results and limits: When set against blood, tumors had a significantly higher top-250-clone fraction (p = 0.039).

Starting from around 510 ng of total RNA, TCR beta cDNA was produced with a primer in the constant region. Three nested multiplex PCR rounds of slightly modified ARM-PCR generated TCR beta libraries. In the first two PCR rounds, TRBV1-TRBV30 forward primers were paired with a C-beta reverse primer, and each round lasted roughly 10 cycles. Each CDR3 protein gets one entry after TCRdb re-called the multiplex PCR reads with MiXCR. The sample lists fewer than 350,000 distinct CDR3 sequences; more than 55% were seen once. In this sample, this clonotype turned up once. What it recognizes is unknown. One base away lies a much larger clone, so this may be a sequencing read error. Germline V CDR1 and CDR2: SGHRS, YFSETQ. The CDR3 extends over 18 amino acids. The V and J ends lost 3 bases and 3 bases, in that order; junction bases with no gene match: 12. The blood RNA (from unsorted whole blood) was obtained, and germline DNA was also extracted.

The sequenced sample was peripheral blood. This sequence originates from a man between 35 and 55 years old with primary liver carcinoma and hepatitis B virus infection. V usage is TRBV5-1 and J usage is TRBJ2-2, with 9 bases fitting TRBD1. The CDR3: CASSSPQGAGGYTGELFF. CDR3 DNA: TGCGCCAGCAGCTCGCCACAGGGGGCAGGGGGTTACACCGGGGAGCTGTTTTTT.